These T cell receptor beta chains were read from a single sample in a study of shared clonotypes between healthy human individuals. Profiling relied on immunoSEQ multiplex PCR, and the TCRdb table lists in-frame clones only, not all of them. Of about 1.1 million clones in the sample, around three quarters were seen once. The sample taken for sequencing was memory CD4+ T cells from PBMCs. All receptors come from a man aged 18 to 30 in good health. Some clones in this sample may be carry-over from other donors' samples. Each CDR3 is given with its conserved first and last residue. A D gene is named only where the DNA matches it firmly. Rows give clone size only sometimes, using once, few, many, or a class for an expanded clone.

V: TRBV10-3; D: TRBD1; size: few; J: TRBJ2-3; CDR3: CAIRQTGAATDTQYF; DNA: TGTGCCATCAGACAGACAGGGGCGGCCACAGATACGCAGTATTTT
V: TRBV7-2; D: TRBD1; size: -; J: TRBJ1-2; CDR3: CASSQTGDGYTF; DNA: TGTGCCAGCAGCCAAACAGGGGATGGCTACACCTTC
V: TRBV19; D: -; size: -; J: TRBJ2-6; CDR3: CASSPGLLSGANVLTF; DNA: TGTGCCAGTAGCCCCGGACTGCTCTCTGGGGCCAACGTCCTGACTTTC
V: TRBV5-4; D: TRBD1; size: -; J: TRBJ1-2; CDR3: CASSWGQLNYGYTF; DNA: TGTGCCAGCAGCTGGGGACAGCTTAACTATGGCTACACCTTC
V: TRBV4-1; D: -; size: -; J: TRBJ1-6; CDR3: CASSQDQGRAYNSPLHF; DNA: TGCGCCAGCAGCCAAGATCAGGGAAGGGCCTATAATTCACCCCTCCACTTT
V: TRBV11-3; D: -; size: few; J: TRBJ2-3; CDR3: CASSLVGGGLDTQYF; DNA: TGTGCCAGCAGCTTAGTGGGCGGCGGCCTGGATACGCAGTATTTT
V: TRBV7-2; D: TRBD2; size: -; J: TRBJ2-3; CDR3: CASSSPPSGRLDTQYF; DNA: TGTGCCAGCAGCTCCCCTCCCAGCGGGAGGTTAGATACGCAGTATTTT
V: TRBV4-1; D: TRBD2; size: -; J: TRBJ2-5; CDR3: CASSPRTSGQETQYF; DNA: TGCGCCAGCAGCCCTCGGACTAGCGGGCAAGAGACCCAGTACTTC
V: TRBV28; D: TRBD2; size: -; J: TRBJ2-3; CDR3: CASSQLAGAGTDTQYF; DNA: TGTGCCAGCAGCCAACTAGCGGGAGCTGGAACAGATACGCAGTATTTT
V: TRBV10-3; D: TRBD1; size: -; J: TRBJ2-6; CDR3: CAISEGGRGSSGANVLTF; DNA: TGTGCCATCAGTGAAGGAGGCAGGGGGTCCTCTGGGGCCAACGTCCTGACTTTC
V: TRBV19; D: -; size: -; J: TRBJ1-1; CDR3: CASSIPGSTEAFF; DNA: TGTGCCAGTAGTATCCCGGGGAGCACTGAAGCTTTCTTT
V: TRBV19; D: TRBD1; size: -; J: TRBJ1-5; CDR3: CASSINRGSSNQPQHF; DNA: TGTGCCAGTAGTATAAACAGGGGGTCTAGCAATCAGCCCCAGCATTTT
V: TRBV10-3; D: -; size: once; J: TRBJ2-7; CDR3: CAISEGDISYEQYF; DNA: TGTGCCATCAGTGAGGGGGACATATCCTACGAGCAGTACTTC
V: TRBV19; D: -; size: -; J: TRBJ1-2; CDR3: CASSNQGSPSRGYTF; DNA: TGTGCCAGTAGTAATCAGGGATCTCCCTCTCGAGGCTACACCTTC
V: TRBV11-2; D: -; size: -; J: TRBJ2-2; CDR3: CASSLRPQPPMSTGELFF; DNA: TGTGCCAGCAGCTTAAGACCCCAGCCACCAATGAGCACCGGGGAGCTGTTTTTT
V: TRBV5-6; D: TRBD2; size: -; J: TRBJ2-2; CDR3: CASSLLGLENTGELFF; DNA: TGTGCCAGCAGCTTGCTGGGACTAGAGAACACCGGGGAGCTGTTTTTT
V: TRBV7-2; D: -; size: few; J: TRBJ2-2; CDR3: CASSFSNTGELFF; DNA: TGTGCCAGCAGCTTTTCGAACACCGGGGAGCTGTTTTTT
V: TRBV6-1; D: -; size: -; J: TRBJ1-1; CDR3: CASSATVNTEAFF; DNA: TGTGCCAGCAGTGCTACAGTGAACACTGAAGCTTTCTTT
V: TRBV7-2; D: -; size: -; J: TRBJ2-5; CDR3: CASSSTGPQETQYF; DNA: TGTGCCAGCAGCTCGACAGGACCTCAAGAGACCCAGTACTTC
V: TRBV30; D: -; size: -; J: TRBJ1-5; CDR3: CAWSEARFDQPQHF; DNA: TGTGCCTGGAGTGAGGCCAGATTCGATCAGCCCCAGCATTTT
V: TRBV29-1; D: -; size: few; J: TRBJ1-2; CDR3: CSATTNYGYTF; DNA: TGCAGCGCCACTACTAACTATGGCTACACCTTC
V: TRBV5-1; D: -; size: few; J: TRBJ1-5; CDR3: CASSLAGDSNQPQHF; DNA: TGCGCCAGCAGCTTGGCAGGGGATAGCAATCAGCCCCAGCATTTT
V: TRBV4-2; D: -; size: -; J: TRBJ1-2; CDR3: CASSQDRGRNLYGYTF; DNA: TGTGCCAGCAGCCAAGATCGGGGACGCAACTTATATGGCTACACCTTC
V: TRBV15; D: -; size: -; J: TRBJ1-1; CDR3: CATSRDPQGFAEAFF; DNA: TGTGCCACCAGCAGAGATCCCCAGGGTTTCGCTGAAGCTTTCTTT
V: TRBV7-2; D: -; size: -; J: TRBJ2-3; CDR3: CASSLLWPTDTQYF; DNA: TGTGCCAGCAGCTTATTATGGCCGACAGATACGCAGTATTTT
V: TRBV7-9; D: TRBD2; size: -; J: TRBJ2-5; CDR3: CASSLELAGGPRETQYF; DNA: TGTGCCAGCAGCTTAGAACTAGCGGGAGGGCCGAGAGAGACCCAGTACTTC
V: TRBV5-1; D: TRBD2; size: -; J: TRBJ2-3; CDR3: CASSSLAGGGTDTQYF; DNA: TGCGCCAGCAGCTCCCTCGCTGGGGGGGGCACAGATACGCAGTATTTT
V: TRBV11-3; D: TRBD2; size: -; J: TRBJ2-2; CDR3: CASSAAGTSSGELFF; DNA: TGTGCCAGCAGCGCAGCCGGGACTAGCTCCGGGGAGCTGTTTTTT
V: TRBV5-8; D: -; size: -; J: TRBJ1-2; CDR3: CASSLIRGLEGYTF; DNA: TGTGCCAGCAGCTTGATTCGGGGGTTAGAAGGCTACACCTTC
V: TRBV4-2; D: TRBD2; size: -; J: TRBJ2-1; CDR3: CASSQAGTTFEQFF; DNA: TGTGCCAGCAGCCAAGCCGGGACTACATTTGAGCAGTTCTTC
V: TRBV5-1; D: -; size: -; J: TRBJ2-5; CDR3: CASSFQGTQETQYF; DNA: TGCGCCAGCAGCTTTCAGGGGACCCAAGAGACCCAGTACTTC
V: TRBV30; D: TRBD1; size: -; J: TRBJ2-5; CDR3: CAWSRPGTEETQYF; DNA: TGTGCCTGGAGTCGACCTGGGACAGAAGAGACCCAGTACTTC
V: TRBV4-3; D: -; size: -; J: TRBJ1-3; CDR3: CASSQLFVVEDTIYF; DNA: TGCGCCAGCAGCCAATTGTTTGTGGTAGAGGACACCATATATTTT
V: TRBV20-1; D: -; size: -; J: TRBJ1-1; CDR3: CSASKTQEAFF; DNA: TGCAGTGCTTCCAAGACCCAGGAGGCTTTCTTT
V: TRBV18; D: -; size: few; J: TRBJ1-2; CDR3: CASSPAGGYGYTF; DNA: TGTGCCAGCTCACCGGCGGGCGGCTATGGCTACACCTTC
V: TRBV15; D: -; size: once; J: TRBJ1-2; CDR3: CATSRDFDRPYGYTF; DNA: TGTGCCACCAGCAGAGATTTTGACAGACCCTATGGCTACACCTTC
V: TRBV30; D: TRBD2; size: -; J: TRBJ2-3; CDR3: CAWEVGGDTQYF; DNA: TGTGCCTGGGAGGTGGGGGGGGATACGCAGTATTTT
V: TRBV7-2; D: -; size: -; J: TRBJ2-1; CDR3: CASSSPRDPLGEQFF; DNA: TGTGCCAGCAGCTCCCCCCGGGACCCCCTGGGTGAGCAGTTCTTC
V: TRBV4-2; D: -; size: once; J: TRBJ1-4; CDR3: CASSQDYGRTNEKLFF; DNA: TGTGCCAGCAGCCAAGATTATGGGCGAACTAATGAAAAACTGTTTTTT
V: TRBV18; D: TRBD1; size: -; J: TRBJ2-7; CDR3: CASSSGTGDYEQYF; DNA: TGTGCCAGCTCCTCCGGGACAGGGGACTACGAGCAGTACTTC
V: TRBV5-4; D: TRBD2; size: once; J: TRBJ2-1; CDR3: CASSHRTSGSREQFF; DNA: TGTGCCAGCAGCCATAGGACTAGCGGGAGTCGTGAGCAGTTCTTC
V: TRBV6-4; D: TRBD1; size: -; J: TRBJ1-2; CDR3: CASSDPRPPDRAYYGYTF; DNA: TGTGCCAGCAGTGATCCTCGGCCCCCCGACAGGGCCTACTATGGCTACACCTTC
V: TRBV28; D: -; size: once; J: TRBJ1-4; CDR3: CASSLGQGNEKLFF; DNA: TGTGCCAGCAGTTTAGGGCAGGGTAATGAAAAACTGTTTTTT
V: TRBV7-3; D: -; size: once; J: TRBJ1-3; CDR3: CASSLGPYQAGNTIYF; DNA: TGTGCCAGCAGCCTCGGTCCCTACCAGGCTGGAAACACCATATATTTT
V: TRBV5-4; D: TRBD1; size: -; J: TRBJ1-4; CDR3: CASSGGGRNEKLFF; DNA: TGTGCCAGCAGCGGAGGGGGCAGGAATGAAAAACTGTTTTTT
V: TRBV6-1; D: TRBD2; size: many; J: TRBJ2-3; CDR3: CASSGRRLAGVDTQYF; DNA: TGTGCCAGCAGTGGCCGTAGGCTAGCGGGCGTCGATACGCAGTATTTT